This T cell receptor (beta chain) was captured in a study of T cells after yellow fever vaccination. Germline loops: CDR1 DFQATT, CDR2 SNEGSKA (reference sequence). Losses at the gene ends were 5 bases for V and 0 bases for J; bases not matched to a gene: 3. This CDR3 is built from 14 residues. TCRdb itself ran the 5' RACE reads through MiXCR, one entry per CDR3 protein. Counted here are some 350,000 distinct CDR3 sequences, roughly 4% occurring once; the ten biggest clones make up approximately 24%. The chain uses TRBV20-1 and TRBJ2-1, with 8 bases lining up with TRBD2. Sequencing used PBMCs, obtained 5 days after the yellow fever booster vaccination. This TCR derives from a man aged 18 to 30 who received the YFV17D yellow fever vaccine. The CDR3 DNA reads TGCAGTGCTGTAGCGGGGAGCTCCTACAATGAGCAGTTCTTC. Translation: CSAVAGSSYNEQFF.